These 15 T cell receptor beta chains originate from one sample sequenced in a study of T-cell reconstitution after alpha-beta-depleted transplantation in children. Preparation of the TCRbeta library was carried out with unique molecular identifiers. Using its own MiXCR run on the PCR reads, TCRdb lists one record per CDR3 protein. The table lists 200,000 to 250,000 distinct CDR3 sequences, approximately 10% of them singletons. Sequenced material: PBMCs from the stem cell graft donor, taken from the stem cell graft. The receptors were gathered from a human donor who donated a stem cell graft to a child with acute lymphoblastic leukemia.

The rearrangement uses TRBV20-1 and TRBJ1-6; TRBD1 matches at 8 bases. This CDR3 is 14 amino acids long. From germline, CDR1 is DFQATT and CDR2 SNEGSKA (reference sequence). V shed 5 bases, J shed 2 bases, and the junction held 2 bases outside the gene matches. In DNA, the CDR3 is TGCAGTGCTGAACAGGGGGCCTATAATTCACCCCTCCACTTT. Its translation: CSAEQGAYNSPLHF.

The CDR3 spells CASSGFASGGNTGELFF. CDR3 sequence (DNA): TGTGCCAGCAGTGGGTTCGCTAGCGGGGGAAACACCGGGGAGCTGTTTTTT. This sequence joins TRBV2 and TRBJ2-2; 10 nucleotides agree with TRBD2. This CDR3 has 17 amino acids. Germline trimming cut 4 bases from V and 2 bases from J; bases unmatched to any gene: 7. Germline assignment: CDR1 SNHLY and CDR2 FYNNEI.

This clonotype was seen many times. CDR3 sequence (DNA): TGTGCCACCAGCAGAGAAGTGGGCGAGCAGTACTTC. This gives the protein CATSREVGEQYF. The V gene is TRBV15, the J gene TRBJ2-7; D is uncertain. The CDR3 has 12 residues. Trimming removed 0 bases from V and 6 bases from J, with 6 bases in between. Per germline, CDR1 LNHNV and CDR2 YYDKDF (reference sequence).

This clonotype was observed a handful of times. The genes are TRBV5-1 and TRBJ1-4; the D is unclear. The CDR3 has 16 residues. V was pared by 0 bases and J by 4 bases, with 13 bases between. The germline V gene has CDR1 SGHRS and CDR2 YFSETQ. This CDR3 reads CASSLAPPGNNEKLFF. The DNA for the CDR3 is TGCGCCAGCAGCTTGGCCCCCCCGGGGAATAATGAAAAACTGTTTTTT.

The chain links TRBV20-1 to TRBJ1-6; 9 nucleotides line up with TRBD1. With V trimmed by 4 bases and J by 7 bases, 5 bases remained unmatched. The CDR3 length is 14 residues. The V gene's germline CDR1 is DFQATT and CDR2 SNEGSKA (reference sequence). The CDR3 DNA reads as TGCAGTGCTATAACCGGGACAGGGAATTCACCCCTCCACTTT. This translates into CSAITGTGNSPLHF.

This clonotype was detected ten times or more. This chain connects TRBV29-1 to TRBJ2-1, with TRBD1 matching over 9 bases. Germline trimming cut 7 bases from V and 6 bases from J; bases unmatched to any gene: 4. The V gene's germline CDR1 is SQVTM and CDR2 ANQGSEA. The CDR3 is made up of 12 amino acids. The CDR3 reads CSAGDRVNEQFF. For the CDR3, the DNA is TGCAGCGCCGGGGACAGGGTCAATGAGCAGTTCTTC.

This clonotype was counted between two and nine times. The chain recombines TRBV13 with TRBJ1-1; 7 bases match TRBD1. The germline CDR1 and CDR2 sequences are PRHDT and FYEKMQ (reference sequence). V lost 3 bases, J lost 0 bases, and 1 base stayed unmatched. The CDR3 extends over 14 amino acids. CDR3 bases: TGTGCCAGCAGCTTCGGACAGGTGAACACTGAAGCTTTCTTT. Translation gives CASSFGQVNTEAFF.

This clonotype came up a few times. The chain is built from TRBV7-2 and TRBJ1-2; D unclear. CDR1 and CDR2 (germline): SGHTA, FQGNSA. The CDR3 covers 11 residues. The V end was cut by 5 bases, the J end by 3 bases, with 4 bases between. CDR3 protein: CASSLYYGYTF. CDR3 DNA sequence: TGTGCCAGCAGCCTCTACTATGGCTACACCTTC. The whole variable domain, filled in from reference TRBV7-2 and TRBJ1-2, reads GAGVSQSPSNKVTEKGKDVELRCDPISGHTALYWYRQSLGQGLEFLIYFQGNSAPDKSGLPSDRFSAERTGGSVSTLTIQRTQQEDSAVYLCASSLYYGYTFGSGTRLTVV.

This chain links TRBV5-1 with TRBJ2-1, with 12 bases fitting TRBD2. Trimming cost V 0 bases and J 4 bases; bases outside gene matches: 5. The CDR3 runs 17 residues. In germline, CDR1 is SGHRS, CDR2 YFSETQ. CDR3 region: CASSLARTSGVYNEQFF. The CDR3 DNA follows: TGCGCCAGCAGCTTGGCCCGGACTAGCGGGGTATACAATGAGCAGTTCTTC.

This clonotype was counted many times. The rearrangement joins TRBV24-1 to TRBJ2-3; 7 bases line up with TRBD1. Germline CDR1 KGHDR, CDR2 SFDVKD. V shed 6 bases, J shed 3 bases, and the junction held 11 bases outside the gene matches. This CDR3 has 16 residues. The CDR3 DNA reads TGTGCCACCAGTACCCCGAGACAGGGTATAACAGATACGCAGTATTTT. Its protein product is CATSTPRQGITDTQYF.

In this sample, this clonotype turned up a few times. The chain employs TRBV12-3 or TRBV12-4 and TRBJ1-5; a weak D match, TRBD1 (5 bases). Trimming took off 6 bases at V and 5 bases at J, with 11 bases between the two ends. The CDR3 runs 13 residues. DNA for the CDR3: TGTGCCAGCAGGTCAGGGTTCCATCAGCCCCAGCATTTT. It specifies CASRSGFHQPQHF.

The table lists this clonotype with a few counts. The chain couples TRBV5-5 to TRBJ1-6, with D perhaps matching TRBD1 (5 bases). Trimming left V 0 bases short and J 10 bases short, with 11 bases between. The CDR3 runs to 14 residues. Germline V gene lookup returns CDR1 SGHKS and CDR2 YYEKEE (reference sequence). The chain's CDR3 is CASSLEGQESPLHF. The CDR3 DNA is TGTGCCAGCAGCTTGGAGGGGCAGGAGTCACCCCTCCACTTT. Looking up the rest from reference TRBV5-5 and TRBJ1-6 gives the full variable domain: DAGVTQSPTHLIKTRGQQVTLRCSPISGHKSVSWYQQVLGQGPQFIFQYYEKEERGRGNFPDRFSARQFPNYSSELNVNALLLGDSALYLCASSLEGQESPLHFGNGTRLTVT.

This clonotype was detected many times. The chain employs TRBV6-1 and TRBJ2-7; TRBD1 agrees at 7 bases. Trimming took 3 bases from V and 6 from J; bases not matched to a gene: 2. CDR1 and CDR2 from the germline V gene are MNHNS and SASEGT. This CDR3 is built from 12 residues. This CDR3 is CASSETGTEQYF. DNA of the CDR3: TGTGCCAGCAGTGAGACAGGGACCGAGCAGTACTTC.

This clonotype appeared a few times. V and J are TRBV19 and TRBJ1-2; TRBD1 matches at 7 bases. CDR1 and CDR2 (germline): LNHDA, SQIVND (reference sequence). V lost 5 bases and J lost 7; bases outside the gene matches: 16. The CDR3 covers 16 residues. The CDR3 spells CASSPPLRQGSRGYTF. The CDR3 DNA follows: TGTGCCAGTAGTCCACCTCTTCGACAGGGTTCACGTGGCTACACCTTC.

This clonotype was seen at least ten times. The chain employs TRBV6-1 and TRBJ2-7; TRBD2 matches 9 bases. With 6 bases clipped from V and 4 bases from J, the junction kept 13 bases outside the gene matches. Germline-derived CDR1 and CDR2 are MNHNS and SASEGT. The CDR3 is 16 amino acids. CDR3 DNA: TGTGCCAGCAGCTCCTGGGCGGGGGGGCAGGGTTACGAGCAGTACTTC. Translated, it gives CASSSWAGGQGYEQYF.